The sequence of this TCR beta chain was determined in a study of CD8+CD57+ T cells in acquired aplastic anemia listed by TCRdb under 2018. Looking at the study overall: Extracted DNA from sorted CD4+ and CD8+ cells averaged around 3.2 ug, ranging from roughly 0.19 to 27.4 ug. Mean read counts for healthy donor samples were some 10 million for CD4+ cells and 11.0 million for CD8+ cells. Beyond this particular receptor, the publication reports: No significant difference in CD8+ Simpson's diversity was found between patients and healthy controls (P=0.060). Roughly 31 CD8+ CDR3 sequences were shared between patients and controls but appeared highly expressed in patients and within their immunodominant clones.

CDR1 DFQATT and CDR2 SNEGSKA are derived from the germline V gene (reference sequence). V and J lose 6 bases and 0 bases, and a span of 11 bases separates them. Counted from cysteine to phenylalanine, this CDR3 has 13 amino acids. Only the CDR3 region is kept as DNA, spanning 39 bases read in frame from base 1. This clonotype showed up just a few times. This clone's antigen is unknown. Base qualities are missing; no much larger clone stands one base away. Profiling of TCR beta VDJ combinations and CDR3 sequences used genomic DNA as the template. TCR repertoire sequencing was run on an Illumina HiSeq 2000. As for the authors' bioinformatics: Repertoires were assessed using TRBV/TRBJ rearrangement plots, CDR3 size and DJ length profiles, and Simpson's diversity index. Whichever DNA sequence was most abundant in the deep sequencing data was defined as the immunodominant clone. CDR3 amino acid sequences were checked for sharing between subjects and were compared against published repertoires and the VDJdb database. The public reads were reanalyzed by TCRdb: fastp trimming at Q25, MiXCR alignment, in-frame beta chains only. Rows matching on CDR3 protein sequence are summarized as one entry with the most common DNA and genes. For this entry, the V and J calls and clone size follow TCRdb and not the study's own pipeline. Here the sample has about 160,000 distinct CDR3 sequences; roughly 40% occur a single time. The top ten clonotypes cover approximately 1% of the sample.

TCR repertoires of sorted CD4+ and CD8+ blood T cells from severe aplastic anemia patients and healthy subjects were deep-sequenced in the study. Ficoll-Paque density gradient centrifugation was used to isolate peripheral blood mononuclear cells. Before DNA extraction, CD4+ and CD8+ T cells were sorted by FACS or by magnetic beads. The V gene is TRBV20-1 and the J gene is TRBJ1-1; the D gene is perhaps TRBD1, on 5 matching bases. The sequencing input was sorted CD4+, CD8+, or CD8+CD57+ T cells (not recorded which) from PBMCs. This clonotype was obtained from a human donor in good health. The nucleotide sequence is TGCAGTGCCTCGGACATAGTGAACACTGAAGCTTTCTTT. It is translated as CSASDIVNTEAFF.